This section outlines one T cell receptor beta chain sequence together with its context. This clone's antigen is unknown. Per-nucleotide qualities are absent, and no much larger clonotype sits a single base away. The receptor library was made with the immunoSEQ multiplex PCR assay. For the multiplex PCR, a mixture combining 60 forward primers for TCR Vbeta segments and 13 reverse primers for TCR Jbeta segments was used. A multiplex PCR assay on genomic DNA amplified the CDR3 region of rearranged TCR beta genes. On the Illumina HiSeq System, the amplified TCR beta libraries were sequenced as 87-base-pair reads. The authors' pipeline ran thus. A later analysis tallied around 82 million unique TCR beta chains across the 700 or so repertoires, and some 12 million of those chains were shared by two or more donors. To remove PCR and sequencing errors, raw reads were error-corrected and collapsed into unique sequences using a nearest-neighbor algorithm that merged closely related sequences. To assign V, D and J gene segments, CDR3 sequences were aligned to IMGT reference sequences. Each retained sequence needed at least a six-nucleotide match to both a V gene segment and a J gene segment. Rearrangements were classified as productive when the CDR3 lacked stop codons and remained in frame with V and J, and all other rearrangements were classified as non-productive. CDR3 was defined by IMGT convention, running from the second conserved V-encoded cysteine to the conserved J-encoded phenylalanine. The earlier analysis of about 590 of the donors excluded sequences that lacked an unambiguous match to a single V gene segment. In an earlier analysis of several hundred of the donors, V segments were called functional above 56.7% productive rearrangements and were called segregating when the between-donor standard deviation exceeded 5%. A statistical classification framework was built to diagnose cytomegalovirus status from the catalog of TCR beta chain sequences. V and J gene assignment, in a later analysis, came from comparing TCR nucleotide sequences with IMGT/GENE-DB human TR gene sequences. Using the TCRdist pipeline, a later analysis assigned CDR3 sequences along with most-parsimonious VDJ recombination scenarios. In a later analysis, every TCR beta chain was defined by the combination of its CDR3 amino acid sequence and its V-gene family, and reads without a unique V-gene family were dropped. To address suspected cross-contamination and a sequencing artifact, a later analysis removed several hundred highly shared, low-generation-probability nucleotide sequences. For each public chain, a later analysis derived a clonal expansion index from normalized ranks of inferred template counts within each repertoire. A later analysis computed generation probabilities with a VDJ recombination model fitted to out-of-frame rearrangements, and checked the results against IGoR. A later analysis scored TCR-TCR, TCR-HLA and TCR-CMV co-occurrence with hypergeometric tests, applying a repertoire-size bias correction to TCR pairs. False discovery rates were estimated in a later analysis by permuting HLA or CMV assignments 20 times. In a later analysis, co-occurring TCRs were grouped using DBSCAN, with TCRdist sequence similarity added in when clustering inside HLA-allele-positive subsets. For co-occurrence clustering, repertoires with fewer than 30,000 or more than 120,000 public chains were excluded, along with 5 or 6 repertoires with anomalous nucleotide sharing. In its TCRdb copy, this immuneACCESS table keeps in-frame sequences only and misses some clones. Where compared with another copy, unresolved V genes explain less than half of these, and the others have no known cause. That table supplies the V and J calls and clone size; D and trimming were determined from the DNA. This sample comprises about 160,000 clones, about 85% of them detected only once. The ten most abundant clones make up less than 2.5% of the sample.

This sample is drawn from a study of cytomegalovirus exposure and HLA in healthy donors (dated by TCRdb to the late 2010s). General notes on the study: According to an earlier analysis of 587 of the donors, about 179 million T cells yielded 117 million unique TCR beta sequences and approximately 300 Gb of sequence data. An early release covering approximately 600 HLA-typed donors comprised about 320 gigabases of sequencing data and 85 million or so unique TCR sequences. The genetic ancestry cluster associated with self-reported Caucasian donors included over 80% of the approximately 400 genotyped donors. The study aimed to test whether cataloging public T cell receptors could reveal signatures of past pathogen exposure. Using immunosequencing, the study profiled T cell repertoires from about 650 subjects and related those repertoires to cytomegalovirus serostatus. In addition to the first cohort of 666 subjects, a separate validation cohort of approximately 130 different subjects was used. To predict cytomegalovirus infection status, the study brought together high-throughput TCR immunosequencing, statistical association of individual TCRs with disease status, and machine learning. A later analysis re-examined previously published TCR beta repertoires from 610 or so donors and added high-resolution HLA genotyping to investigate patterns of TCR occurrence. Rather than using new phenotypic data, the later analysis identified candidate immune exposures from TCR beta sequences and from how often those sequences occurred across donors. In an earlier analysis of roughly 540 of the donors, high-throughput TCR beta sequencing was used to judge whether each TCR beta V gene segment behaved as functional or pseudogenic. Donor age, sex, ethnicity and CMV serostatus were collected together with the repertoire data. A later genetic analysis took genome-wide SNP genotypes for 398 of the 666 donors and used that subset as a discovery cohort. Every repertoire in the discovery cohort had been generated on one and the same sequencing platform. HLA typing included class I and class II loci at four-digit resolution. Typing coverage varied by locus: about 629-640 donors for A, B, C, DRB1 and DQB1; around 560 for DQA1; more than 600 for DPA1; 450 to 480 for DPB1. Roughly five DR-DQ haplotypes were handled as single units for association and clustering because linkage in the cohort was strong. On average, 235,054 unique TCR beta nucleotide sequences were sequenced per donor among more than 350 genotyped donors of the cohort, with 15% to 20% of those sequences being non-productive. The paper as a whole reports these results and caveats: In a later analysis, the rate of TCR association differed among HLA loci, with DRB1 alleles having the most associated TCRs and HLA-C alleles having the fewest. A later analysis found that HLA-associated TCR beta chains were more clonally expanded and had lower generation probabilities than equally common non-associated chains. In a later genetic analysis, fewer N-insertions in productive TCRs were reported among donors in an Asian-associated ancestry cluster than the approximately 630-donor mean. Because the 87-base-pair reads could not distinguish some IMGT-functional V segments, including TRBV6-2 and TRBV6-3, those segments were excluded. In a later analysis, most CMV-associated TCR beta chains were found to appear HLA-restricted, with HLA associations seemingly driven largely by CMV exposure. Cytomegalovirus status was reported to be diagnosed by the classifier with high specificity and sensitivity in both the original and validation cohorts. Specific HLA alleles were associated with 15,000 to 20,000 TCR beta sequences at a false discovery rate of 0.05 in a later analysis. HLA typing was unavailable for some donors at each locus, so association tests used only the typed subset. This cohort had only TCR beta chains sequenced, and the lack of alpha or paired-chain data limited which features could be detected. In an earlier analysis of more than 450 of the donors, most TCR beta V segments were observed in productive rearrangements about 90% or about 30% of the time, broadly matching IMGT annotations. While some public TCRs were present in many individuals, most TCR sequences turned up only very rarely across donors. The sequencing pipeline was judged likely to have produced a cluster of highly shared sequence variants as a technical artifact. A total of roughly 160 TCR beta chains were listed by the study as associated with cytomegalovirus. Assigning TCR associations to individual alleles was difficult when HLA alleles, especially DR and DQ, strongly co-occurred. V-gene and J-gene trimming of TCR beta chains was associated with a missense DCLRE1C variant in a later genetic analysis, and the association was replicated in an independent cohort. A later analysis reported that several top co-occurrence clusters appeared linked to parvovirus B19, influenza, CMV and Epstein-Barr virus. According to the authors, the approach could potentially be generalized to other disease states and immunological phenotypes. Because counts were too low, about 18 rarely observed V segments, including chromosome 9 orphons, were excluded from the earlier analysis of several hundred of the donors. CMV serostatus was the only immune exposure information available for the cohort. Correlated functional status among segregating V segments might reflect linkage disequilibrium, but an unknown experimental factor could not be ruled out. A few of the identified cytomegalovirus-associated TCR beta chains were confirmed in vitro to be specific for cytomegalovirus antigens. Presence/absence analyses assumed roughly uniform sequencing depth across donors, an assumption that may not hold. A further reported finding was that TCR beta sequences accurately predicted the HLA-A and HLA-B alleles for most subjects in the first cohort.

From its cysteine to its phenylalanine, the CDR3 spans 14 amino acids. Left in the record is the CDR3 DNA by itself, 42 bases read in frame from the first base. CDR1 SGHNT and CDR2 YYREEE are derived from the germline V gene (reference sequence). At the junction V is shortened by 0 bases and J by 3 bases, with 10 bases in between. The cohort comprised 710 or so healthy bone marrow donors. At the time of sampling, every cohort member was nominally healthy, though immune exposures that went unrecorded were likely present. The donor tested CMV seropositive, placing the donor among the 290 or so seropositive members of the cohort. Each donor provided a peripheral blood sample, and peripheral blood mononuclear cells were used for TCR beta sequencing. Genomic DNA was extracted from the blood cell samples with the Qiagen DNeasy Blood Extraction Kit.

Sequenced material: PBMCs. The clonotype originates from a man between 18 and 35 years old in good health and CMV-seropositive. The rearrangement joined TRBV5-4 to TRBJ2-7; no D gene call is confident. The CDR3: CASSLALAGYEQYF. The nucleotide sequence is TGTGCCAGCAGCTTGGCTCTTGCAGGCTACGAGCAGTACTTC. The variable domain in full, with residues beyond the CDR3 obtained from the reference TRBV5-4 and TRBJ2-7 genes, is ETGVTQSPTHLIKTRGQQVTLRCSSQSGHNTVSWYQQALGQGPQFIFQYYREEENGRGNFPPRFSGLQFPNYSSELNVNALELDDSALYLCASSLALAGYEQYFGPGTRLTVT.